This T cell receptor (beta chain) stems from a study of type 1 and type 2 diabetes patients (dated by TCRdb to the mid-2010s). Study-wide context: The cohort comprised fewer than 10 type 1 diabetes patients, a few type 2 diabetes patients and roughly 6 nondiabetic controls recruited in China. Type 2 diabetes patients were included as a disease comparison group for the type 1 diabetes patients. The TCRbeta libraries underwent paired-end sequencing on Illumina HiSeq 2000 or MiSeq instruments. Comparing roughly 20-cycle and roughly 25-cycle amplification showed similar V gene usage, suggesting similar primer efficiencies and random PCR bias. In the study, high-throughput sequencing was used to profile TCRbeta repertoires so that type 1 diabetes, type 2 diabetes and nondiabetic individuals could be compared. Altogether, roughly 20 million paired-end reads were produced across the whole study. Across the study, CD4+ and CD8+ T cells were positively selected from PBMCs by means of CD4 or CD8 MicroBeads on MACS columns. Study-wide findings and limitations: Type 2 diabetes patients had few highly-expanded CD4+ clones, median one, accounting for a median roughly 4% of reads. Because only a limited number of T2D and control samples were sequenced, some T1D-only HECs might also be present in more T2D or control samples. Type 2 diabetes repertoires showed high diversity, significantly greater than type 1 diabetes repertoires in both CD4+ and CD8+ T cells. Type 2 diabetes and control samples had highly correlated V and J gene usage patterns, with the correlation between samples averaging roughly 0.97. Study groups were not matched for age and gender, which possibly biased interpretation.

This clonotype occurred a few times. Its antigen is currently not known. The record has no base qualities; no much larger clone is one base away. For CDR1 and CDR2, the germline V gene lists SGHTA and FQGNSA. The CDR3, cysteine through phenylalanine, is 17 amino acids long. CDR3 DNA only is kept here, 51 bases in frame from base 1. V lost 0 bases and J lost 1 base, and the count of bases not matched to a germline gene is 6. Sequencer: Illumina MiSeq. Genomic DNA from sorted T cell subsets served as template for TCRbeta CDR3 amplification. The TCRbeta CDR3 region was amplified by multiplex PCR using 30 forward and 13 reverse primers. AMPure XP beads were used to purify the PCR products, after which a second approximately 25-cycle PCR added indices and adaptors. Before sequencing, libraries were gel-purified with the QIAquick Gel Extraction Kit. In the authors' own workflow: FLASH was used to merge the paired-end reads, and IgBLAST was used to align the reads to IMGT V, D and J germline references. After reads whose alignment identity to germline references fell below 70% were discarded, around 12 million reads remained study-wide. IMGT definitions were followed to assign CDR3 boundaries, reading frame and productivity. Highly-expanded clones were defined as clones making up 1% or more of reads, and normalized Shannon entropy was used to measure diversity. Group differences in Shannon entropy were tested with unpaired two-tailed t-tests. TCRdb cleaned the public reads at Q25 with fastp, built clones with MiXCR and kept in-frame beta chains. Every entry covers one CDR3 protein and lists the most common genes and DNA from its rows. Here the V and J calls rest on TCRdb's processing, not on the authors' analysis. The sample has around 300,000 distinct CDR3 sequences on record, more than 45% of them singletons. Roughly an eighth of the sample goes to the ten largest clones.

Standard classification criteria for type 1 or type 2 diabetes were met by all diabetic patients, and glucose and C-peptide were assessed by WHO-recommended methods. Exclusion applied to any donor with other autoimmune diseases or infections within the previous four weeks. Roughly 9.3 milliliters of peripheral blood were drawn from each participant. PBMCs were isolated with LymphoPrep density separation. The receptor's source is a young man with type 2 diabetes. The sequencing input was peripheral blood mononuclear cells (PBMCs). The chain uses TRBV7-2 and TRBJ2-5; TRBD1 matches 9 bases in the middle. The CDR3 protein is CASSLASTGGGQETQYF. The sequence in DNA is TGTGCCAGCAGCTTAGCGTCGACAGGGGGGGGCCAAGAGACCCAGTACTTC.